A selection of T cell receptor beta chains follows, all from one sample in a study of spatial heterogeneity in lung cancer. TCRdb redid the calling of the 5' RACE reads with MiXCR, one entry per CDR3 protein. The top ten hold 20% to 25% of the sample, which has 85,000 to 100,000 distinct CDR3 sequences, approximately 20% seen once. The sequencing used PBMCs, collected at follow-up. The receptors here all came from a male donor with early-stage non-small cell lung cancer. The CDR3 runs from the conserved cysteine through the conserved F or W. Fields, in order: J gene, clone size, D gene, V gene, CDR3 DNA, CDR3 protein. The D gene is left open where the match is weak. The size of a clone is reported for some rows only, either as once, few or many, or as a class for expanded clones.

j_gene: TRBJ2-5
abundance: NA
d_gene: NA
v_gene: TRBV6-2/TRBV6-3
CDR3nt: TGTGCCAGCAGTTACTCGAAGGGGCGGCTGGAGACCCAGTACTTC
CDR3aa: CASSYSKGRLETQYF

j_gene: TRBJ2-3
abundance: few
d_gene: TRBD1
v_gene: TRBV30
CDR3nt: TGTGCCTGGGACGCCCAGGGGGCCGGTGCAGATACGCAGTATTTT
CDR3aa: CAWDAQGAGADTQYF

j_gene: TRBJ2-3
abundance: few
d_gene: NA
v_gene: TRBV4-3
CDR3nt: TGCGCCAGCAGCCAAGCTGTAGAACAGGGCCTAAGCGCTAGCACAGATACGCAGTATTTT
CDR3aa: CASSQAVEQGLSASTDTQYF

j_gene: TRBJ2-7
abundance: NA
d_gene: NA
v_gene: TRBV20-1
CDR3nt: TGCAGTGCTCCTGGGACGGGCTCCTACGAGCAGTACTTC
CDR3aa: CSAPGTGSYEQYF

j_gene: TRBJ1-5
abundance: few
d_gene: NA
v_gene: TRBV24-1
CDR3nt: TGTGCCACCAGTGACTCCCGTGGGAGCGGTCAGCCCCAGCATTTT
CDR3aa: CATSDSRGSGQPQHF

j_gene: TRBJ2-3
abundance: few
d_gene: TRBD2
v_gene: TRBV25-1
CDR3nt: TGTGCCAGCAGTGATATGACTAGCGGGAGGTTCGCTGATACGCAGTATTTT
CDR3aa: CASSDMTSGRFADTQYF

j_gene: TRBJ2-7
abundance: few
d_gene: NA
v_gene: TRBV9
CDR3nt: TGTGCCAGCAGCGTACGATACGGGAACTACGAGCAGTACTTC
CDR3aa: CASSVRYGNYEQYF

j_gene: TRBJ2-5
abundance: many
d_gene: NA
v_gene: TRBV7-8
CDR3nt: TGTGCCAGCAGCTTTTTCCCCGGAGAGACCCAGTACTTC
CDR3aa: CASSFFPGETQYF

j_gene: TRBJ2-5
abundance: few
d_gene: TRBD1
v_gene: TRBV4-1
CDR3nt: TGCGCCAGCAGCCGCTGGACAGGCCTCCAAGAGACCCAGTACTTC
CDR3aa: CASSRWTGLQETQYF

j_gene: TRBJ2-2
abundance: NA
d_gene: TRBD1
v_gene: TRBV6-5
CDR3nt: TGTGCCAGCAGTCGGACAGGGAGCACCGGGGAGCTGTTTTTT
CDR3aa: CASSRTGSTGELFF